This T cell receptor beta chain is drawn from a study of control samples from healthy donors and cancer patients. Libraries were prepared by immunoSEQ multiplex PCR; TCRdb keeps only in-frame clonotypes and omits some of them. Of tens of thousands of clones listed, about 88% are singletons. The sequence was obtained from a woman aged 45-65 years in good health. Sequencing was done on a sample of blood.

For the CDR3, the DNA is TGCAGCGCCGTCGGGGATGTCACTGAAGCTTTCTTT. Amino acids: CSAVGDVTEAFF. This chain links TRBV29-1 with TRBJ1-1; D is undetermined. The germline CDR1 and CDR2 sequences are SQVTM and ANQGSEA. The V end lost 7 bases, the J end lost 4 bases, and 13 bases lay between the germline ends. The CDR3 length is 12 residues.